The present T cell receptor (beta chain) was sequenced within a study of preoperative IRX-2 immunotherapy in early breast cancer. This clone was picked up a small number of times. Indicated treatment: preoperative locoregional IRX-2 cytokine immunotherapy. This phase Ib study tested locoregional IRX-2 cytokine immunotherapy given before surgery. Only in-frame clones appear in the TCRdb table, and some are missing; sequencing was by immunoSEQ multiplex PCR. The sample shows roughly 2,000 clones, about 81% of them seen only once. This sequence originates from a human donor with breast cancer. The sequencing used tumor tissue, collected before IRX-2 immunotherapy.

CDR3 residues: CASSLQGAGTGELFF. The CDR3 DNA reads as TGCGCCAGCAGCTTACAGGGGGCGGGCACCGGGGAGCTGTTTTTT. The chain combines TRBV5-1 with TRBJ2-2, with TRBD1 matching over 9 bases. Germline CDR1 SGHRS, CDR2 YFSETQ. After removal of 2 bases from V and 4 bases from J, the junction contained 3 bases not matched to a gene. The CDR3 consists of 15 residues.